The 28 T cell receptor beta chains given below trace back to one sample, sequenced in a study of blood T cell repertoires in COVID-19 (dated by TCRdb to 2018 to 2020). The library was obtained by the immunoSEQ multiplex PCR assay. TCRdb provides this immuneACCESS table in a form limited to in-frame rearrangements. Some clones are lacking; in checked studies, under half of them reflect an unresolved V gene, and why the rest are absent is not known. The table for this sample lists roughly 200,000 clones; roughly 84% of them were counted only once. In total, the top ten clones hold roughly 3.2% of the sample. Sequencing used PBMCs or T cells enriched from blood (not recorded which). These receptor sequences come from a woman in her twenties or thirties who had been exposed to COVID-19.

This chain uses TRBV3-1 (or the pseudogene TRBV3-2) with TRBJ1-1; the D gene is possibly TRBD1 (5 bases). The germline V gene has CDR1 LGHDT and CDR2 YNNKEL (reference sequence). CDR3 length equals 16 residues. Trimming took off 1 base at V and 1 base at J, with 13 bases between the two ends. In DNA, the CDR3 is TGTGCCAGCAGCCAAGGGTCTCTAACAGGGAACACTGAAGCTTTCTTT. As protein: CASSQGSLTGNTEAFF.

The chain recombines TRBV7-9 with TRBJ2-4; 7 bases are a match to TRBD1. The CDR3 is made up of 17 amino acids. From germline, CDR1 is SEHNR and CDR2 FQNEAQ (reference sequence). The V gene end was trimmed by 4 bases and the J gene end by 8 bases; junction bases not matched to a gene: 17. In DNA form, the CDR3 reads TGTGCCAGCAGCTCACCGACCACAGGGGCCTCCAGGGACATTCAGTACTTC. Residues: CASSSPTTGASRDIQYF.

The rearrangement uses TRBV11-2 and TRBJ1-1; D perhaps matches TRBD1 (5 bases). Germline V gene data show CDR1 as SGHAT and CDR2 as FQNNGV. The CDR3 consists of 13 residues. Trimming took 8 bases from V and 10 from J, leaving 20 bases between them. As DNA, the CDR3 is TGTGCCAGCTTCCGAGGGGAGGGAAATTTAGCTTTCTTT. This translates into CASFRGEGNLAFF.

This sequence joins TRBV19 and TRBJ1-5; TRBD1 agrees at 8 bases. The germline V gene has CDR1 LNHDA and CDR2 SQIVND (reference sequence). The trim removed 8 bases at V and 5 bases at J, leaving 8 bases unmatched. CDR3 size: 14 residues. The CDR3 bases are TGTGCCAGTGCCTGGACAGGGATTGATCAGCCCCAGCATTTT. Its translation is CASAWTGIDQPQHF.

The chain employs TRBV7-9 and TRBJ1-2, with 9 bases identical to TRBD1. V trimming: 4 bases; J trimming: 5 bases; junction bases outside the gene matches: 11. This CDR3 spans 16 amino acids. The germline V gene encodes CDR1 SEHNR and CDR2 FQNEAQ (reference sequence). This CDR3 reads CASSSENRGRRYGYTF. Written as DNA, the CDR3 is TGTGCCAGCAGCTCAGAAAACAGGGGGCGCCGGTATGGCTACACCTTC.

The chain combines TRBV7-2 with TRBJ1-2; a weak D match, TRBD1 (5 bases). V shed 4 bases and J shed 2 bases, with 17 bases lying between them. The CDR3 extends over 16 amino acids. Germline loops: CDR1 SGHTA, CDR2 FQGNSA. CDR3 sequence: CASSSFTGLPNYGYTF. The CDR3 DNA reads TGTGCCAGCAGCTCATTTACGGGACTTCCGAACTATGGCTACACCTTC.

CDR3 nucleotide sequence: TGTGCCAGCAGCTTAGGACAGGGGCTTACTAATGAAAAACTGTTTTTT. Translation gives CASSLGQGLTNEKLFF. The chain recombines TRBV7-2 with TRBJ1-4; 8 bases line up with TRBD1. The J segment lost 2 bases and the V segment lost 1 base, leaving 3 bases of the junction unmatched. Germline V gives CDR1 SGHTA, CDR2 FQGNSA. The CDR3 runs 16 residues. Supplemented by reference TRBV7-2 and TRBJ1-4, the full variable domain reads GAGVSQSPSNKVTEKGKDVELRCDPISGHTALYWYRQSLGQGLEFLIYFQGNSAPDKSGLPSDRFSAERTGGSVSTLTIQRTQQEDSAVYLCASSLGQGLTNEKLFFGSGTQLSVL.

The V call is TRBV7-9, the J call TRBJ1-5; D might be TRBD1 (6 bases). V gave up 5 bases and J gave up 5 bases, with 16 bases separating them. Germline V gene data show CDR1 as SEHNR and CDR2 as FQNEAQ (reference sequence). This CDR3 comprises 15 residues. CDR3 amino acids: CASSGAGGSDQPQHF. CDR3 nucleotide sequence: TGTGCCAGCAGCGGAGCGGGGGGCTCGGATCAGCCCCAGCATTTT.

In DNA, the CDR3 is TGTGCCAGCAGCCTCGCTCAGGGGTTCTCCTATAATTCACCCCTCCACTTT. Its protein product is CASSLAQGFSYNSPLHF. This chain joins TRBV6-2 or TRBV6-3 and TRBJ1-6, with TRBD1 as a possible D gene (6 bases). Trimming took off 6 bases at V and 0 bases at J, with 15 bases between the two ends. Germline V CDR1 and CDR2: MNHEY, SVGEGT. The CDR3 length is 17 residues.

The chain carries TRBV9 and TRBJ1-1, with D unresolved. CDR1 is SGDLS, CDR2 YYNGEE, per germline. V was trimmed by 0 bases and J by 4 bases, leaving 16 bases between them. CDR3 length: 16 amino acids. For the CDR3, the DNA is TGTGCCAGCAGCGTAGCTTCGGGTCATTTCCTCACTGAAGCTTTCTTT. This sequence encodes CASSVASGHFLTEAFF.

The rearrangement joins TRBV11-2 to TRBJ1-1; a possible D gene is TRBD1 (5 bases). The V and J ends lost 5 bases and 8 bases respectively, with 9 bases between them. Germline CDR1 SGHAT, CDR2 FQNNGV. The CDR3 runs 11 residues. The CDR3 sequence is CASSPRAEAFF. The CDR3 region has the DNA TGTGCCAGCAGCCCCAGGGCCGAAGCTTTCTTT.

The chain joins TRBV19 to TRBJ2-2; maybe TRBD2 (5 bases). Germline-derived CDR1 and CDR2 are LNHDA and SQIVND (reference sequence). The CDR3 has 13 amino acids. Trimming took off 5 bases at V and 5 bases at J, with 9 bases between the two ends. Written as DNA, the CDR3 is TGTGCCAGTAGTCCGAGGGTAACCGGGGAGCTGTTTTTT. Residues: CASSPRVTGELFF.

The rearrangement links TRBV20-1 to TRBJ1-2; TRBD1 aligns across 7 bases. The CDR3 consists of 17 residues. The V gene end was trimmed by 3 bases and the J gene end by 3 bases; junction bases not matched to a gene: 16. Germline values: CDR1 DFQATT, CDR2 SNEGSKA (reference sequence). This chain's CDR3 is CSASIHRGKSGDYGYTF. The CDR3, as DNA: TGCAGTGCTAGTATACACAGGGGAAAGTCGGGTGACTATGGCTACACCTTC.

The J gene is TRBJ2-3, the V gene TRBV4-2; 12 bases are shared with TRBD1. Germline V gene sequence: CDR1 LGHNA, CDR2 YNFKEQ. The CDR3 length is 16 residues. V was pared by 0 bases and J by 4 bases, with 2 bases of the junction left unmatched. The CDR3 loop is CASSQDGTGGPDTQYF. CDR3 nucleotides: TGTGCCAGCAGCCAAGACGGGACAGGGGGCCCAGATACGCAGTATTTT.

The V call is TRBV5-8, the J call TRBJ2-7, with D possibly being TRBD1 (6 bases). V lost 4 bases to trimming and J lost 10 bases, with 24 bases between them. The CDR3 is made up of 15 amino acids. Germline V lookup: CDR1 SGHTS, CDR2 YDEGEE. The DNA of the CDR3 is TGTGCCAGCAGCCCTGAACCAAGCAGGGGCGCACAACAGTACTTC. Encoded protein: CASSPEPSRGAQQYF.

This clone was counted only a few times. The CDR3 region is CASRGQGASYGYTF. As DNA, the CDR3 is TGTGCCAGCAGAGGACAGGGGGCAAGCTATGGCTACACCTTC. The chain carries TRBV2 and TRBJ1-2; 11 nucleotides agree with TRBD1. With 6 bases clipped from V and 4 bases from J, the junction kept 4 bases outside the gene matches. CDR1 and CDR2 from the germline V gene are SNHLY and FYNNEI. The length of the CDR3 is 14 residues. Together with reference TRBV2 and TRBJ1-2, the CDR3 gives the full variable domain: EPEVTQTPSHQVTQMGQEVILRCVPISNHLYFYWYRQILGQKVEFLVSFYNNEISEKSEIFDDQFSVERPDGSNFTLKIRSTKLEDSAMYFCASRGQGASYGYTFGSGTRLTVV.

This sequence joins TRBV5-1 and TRBJ2-1, with TRBD2 matching 9 bases. The germline gives CDR1 SGHRS, CDR2 YFSETQ. The CDR3 length is 15 residues. The trim removed 4 bases at V and 3 bases at J, leaving 5 bases unmatched. The CDR3 loop is CASSQRLAVYNEQFF. DNA for the CDR3: TGCGCCAGCAGCCAACGACTAGCGGTCTACAATGAGCAGTTCTTC.

CDR3 protein: CASSSIAGGPWQETQYF. CDR3 DNA sequence: TGTGCCAGCAGTTCAATAGCGGGGGGGCCTTGGCAAGAGACCCAGTACTTC. The rearrangement links TRBV27 to TRBJ2-5; 11 bases are a match to TRBD2. The CDR3 is made up of 17 amino acids. V was clipped by 4 bases and J by 2 bases; unmatched bases: 9. Germline V lookup: CDR1 MNHEY, CDR2 SMNVEV (reference sequence).

The V and J genes are TRBV12-3 or TRBV12-4 and TRBJ2-5; D perhaps matches TRBD1 (5 bases). Trimming took 6 bases from V and 11 from J, leaving 19 bases between them. The CDR3 runs to 13 residues. CDR3 sequence (DNA): TGTGCCAGCAGCCTCGACAGTGCTTCCTTACAGTACTTC. This gives the protein CASSLDSASLQYF.

The J gene is TRBJ1-2, the V gene TRBV25-1, with a possible D match to TRBD1 (6 bases). The CDR3 covers 13 residues. The ends were cut back, 0 bases at V and 8 bases at J, with 10 bases in the middle. The germline gives CDR1 MGHDK, CDR2 SYGVNS. The CDR3 nucleotides are TGTGCCAGCAGTGAATATAGCACAGGGGGCTACACCTTC. Its protein is CASSEYSTGGYTF.

This CDR3 is CASSLLGGASGYTF. The CDR3 bases are TGTGCCAGCAGTTTACTCGGGGGGGCTTCGGGCTACACCTTC. The chain couples TRBV27 to TRBJ1-2, with a weak D call TRBD1 (6 bases). The ends were cut back, 2 bases at V and 8 bases at J, with 15 bases in the middle. Germline V gene data show CDR1 as MNHEY and CDR2 as SMNVEV (reference sequence). CDR3 length: 14 residues.

The chain has TRBV3-1 (or the pseudogene TRBV3-2) and TRBJ2-7; unclear D gene. Per the germline V gene, CDR1 is LGHDT and CDR2 is YNNKEL (reference sequence). CDR3 length: 13 residues. The V and J ends lost 3 bases and 6 bases respectively, with 12 bases between them. CDR3 residues: CASSHLLGIEQYF. The CDR3 DNA reads as TGTGCCAGCAGCCACCTCTTGGGCATCGAGCAGTACTTC.

This chain uses TRBV7-2 with TRBJ2-5, with D tentatively TRBD2 (6 bases). The V gene lost 2 bases and the J gene lost 5 bases, with 15 bases spanning the gap. Germline V gives CDR1 SGHTA, CDR2 FQGNSA. The CDR3 loop spans 15 amino acids. CDR3 DNA sequence: TGTGCCAGCAGCTTATTAGCGGCTGGTGGGGAGACCCAGTACTTC. It translates to CASSLLAAGGETQYF.

The chain recombines TRBV7-6 with TRBJ2-1; TRBD2 agrees at 7 bases. Per the germline V gene, CDR1 is SGHVS and CDR2 is FNYEAQ. V was pared by 5 bases and J by 8 bases, with 15 bases of the junction left unmatched. This CDR3 comprises 16 residues. CDR3 amino acids: CASSDPMGGIGDEQFF. The CDR3, as DNA: TGTGCCAGCAGCGATCCCATGGGGGGGATTGGGGATGAGCAGTTCTTC.

CDR3 amino acids: CASSLTGGRTQYF. In DNA, the CDR3 is TGTGCCAGCAGCTTAACTGGGGGCAGGACCCAGTACTTC. This chain joins TRBV7-3 and TRBJ2-5; D is perhaps TRBD1 (6 bases). The CDR3 is 13 amino acids. In germline, CDR1 is SGHTA, CDR2 FQGTGA. V was clipped by 0 bases and J by 7 bases, with 9 bases between them. Full variable domain (remainder filled in from reference TRBV7-3 and TRBJ2-5): GAGVSQTPSNKVTEKGKYVELRCDPISGHTALYWYRQSLGQGPEFLIYFQGTGAADDSGLPNDRFFAVRPEGSVSTLKIQRTERGDSAVYLCASSLTGGRTQYFGPGTRLLVL.

The rearrangement links TRBV7-2 to TRBJ2-6; no firm D call. V lost 1 base to trimming and J lost 0 bases, with 16 bases between them. The germline V gene encodes CDR1 SGHTA and CDR2 FQGNSA. This CDR3 is built from 19 residues. The CDR3 protein is CASSLDYGGLPSGANVLTF. CDR3 nucleotides: TGTGCCAGCAGCTTAGATTACGGCGGATTGCCCTCTGGGGCCAACGTCCTGACTTTC.

This chain joins TRBV5-1 and TRBJ2-7, with TRBD1 matching 10 bases. V lost 5 bases and J lost 3; bases outside the gene matches: 2. The CDR3 is 13 amino acids. In germline, CDR1 is SGHRS, CDR2 YFSETQ. CDR3 sequence: CASSWTGGYEQYF. The DNA of the CDR3 is TGCGCCAGCAGTTGGACAGGGGGCTACGAGCAGTACTTC.

The gene calls are TRBV7-3 and TRBJ2-2, with TRBD1 identical over 7 bases. Germline trimming cut 5 bases from V and 3 bases from J; bases unmatched to any gene: 9. The CDR3 is 16 amino acids. Germline CDR1 is SGHTA and CDR2 is FQGTGA. CDR3 in DNA: TGTGCCAGCAGCCCACAGACAGGGACGCACACCGGGGAGCTGTTTTTT. Amino acids: CASSPQTGTHTGELFF.